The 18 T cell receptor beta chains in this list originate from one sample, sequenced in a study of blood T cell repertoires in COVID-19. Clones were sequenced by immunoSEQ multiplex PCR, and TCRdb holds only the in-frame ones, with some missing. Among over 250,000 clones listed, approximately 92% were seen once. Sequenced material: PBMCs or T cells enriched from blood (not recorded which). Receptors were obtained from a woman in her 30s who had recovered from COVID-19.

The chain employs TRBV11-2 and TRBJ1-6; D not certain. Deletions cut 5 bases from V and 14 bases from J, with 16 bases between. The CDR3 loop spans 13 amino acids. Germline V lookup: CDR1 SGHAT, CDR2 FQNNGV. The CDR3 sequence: CASSTPRRPSLHF. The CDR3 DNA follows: TGTGCCAGCAGCACCCCGAGGCGTCCTTCCCTCCACTTT.

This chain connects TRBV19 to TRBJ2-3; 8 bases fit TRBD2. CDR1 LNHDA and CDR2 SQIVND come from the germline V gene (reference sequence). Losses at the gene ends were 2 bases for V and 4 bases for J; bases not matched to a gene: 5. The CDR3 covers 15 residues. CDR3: CASSIPSGFADTQYF. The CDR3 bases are TGTGCCAGTAGTATACCTAGCGGGTTCGCAGATACGCAGTATTTT.

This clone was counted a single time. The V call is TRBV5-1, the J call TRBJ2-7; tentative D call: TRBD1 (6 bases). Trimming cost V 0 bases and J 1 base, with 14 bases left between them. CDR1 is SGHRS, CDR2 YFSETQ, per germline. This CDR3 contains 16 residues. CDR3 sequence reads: CASSLAATGQSYEQYF. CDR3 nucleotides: TGCGCCAGCAGCTTGGCCGCGACAGGCCAGTCCTACGAGCAGTACTTC.

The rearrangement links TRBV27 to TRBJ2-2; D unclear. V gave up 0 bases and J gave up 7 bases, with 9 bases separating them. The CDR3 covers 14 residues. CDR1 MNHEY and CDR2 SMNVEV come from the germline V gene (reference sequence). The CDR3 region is CASSLSYFGGELFF. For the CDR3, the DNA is TGTGCCAGCAGTTTATCGTACTTTGGCGGGGAGCTGTTTTTT.

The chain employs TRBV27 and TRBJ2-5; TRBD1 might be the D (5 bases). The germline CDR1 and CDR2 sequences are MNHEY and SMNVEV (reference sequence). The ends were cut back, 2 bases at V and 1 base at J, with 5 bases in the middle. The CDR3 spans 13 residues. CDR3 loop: CASSLRGQETQYF. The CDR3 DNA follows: TGTGCCAGCAGTTTAAGGGGCCAAGAGACCCAGTACTTC.

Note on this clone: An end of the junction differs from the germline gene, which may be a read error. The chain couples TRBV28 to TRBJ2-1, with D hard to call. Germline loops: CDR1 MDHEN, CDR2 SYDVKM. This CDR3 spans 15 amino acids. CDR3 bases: TGTGCCAGCAGTTTAAACGTCGACGCCTACAGTGAGCAGTTCTTC. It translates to CASSLNVDAYSEQFF.

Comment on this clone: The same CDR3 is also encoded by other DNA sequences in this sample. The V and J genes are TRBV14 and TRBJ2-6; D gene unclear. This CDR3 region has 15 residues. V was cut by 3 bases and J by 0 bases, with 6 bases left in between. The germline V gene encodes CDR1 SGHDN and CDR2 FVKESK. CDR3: CASSQAGSGANVLTF. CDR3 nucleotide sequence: TGTGCCAGCAGCCAGGCAGGCTCTGGGGCCAACGTCCTGACTTTC.

Here the CDR3 reads CASKGAGESNEQFF. DNA of the CDR3: TGTGCCAGTAAAGGAGCGGGAGAGAGCAATGAGCAGTTCTTC. The rearrangement links TRBV19 to TRBJ2-1, with 8 positions matching TRBD2. The CDR3 sequence is 14 residues long. Germline-derived CDR1 and CDR2 are LNHDA and SQIVND (reference sequence). V shed 7 bases, J shed 6 bases, and the junction held 8 bases outside the gene matches.

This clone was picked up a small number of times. CDR3 DNA sequence: TGTGCCAGCAGCTCCTCGGACAGGGCGCTGACTGAAGCTTTCTTT. Protein product: CASSSSDRALTEAFF. This rearrangement joins TRBV7-9 to TRBJ1-1; 8 bases match TRBD1. The CDR3 contains 15 residues. Germline lookup yields CDR1 SEHNR and CDR2 FQNEAQ (reference sequence). V lost 4 bases and J lost 5; bases outside the gene matches: 9.

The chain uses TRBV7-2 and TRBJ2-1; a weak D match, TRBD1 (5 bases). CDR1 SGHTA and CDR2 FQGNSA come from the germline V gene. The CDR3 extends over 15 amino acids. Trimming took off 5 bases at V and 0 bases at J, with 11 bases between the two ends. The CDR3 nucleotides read TGTGCCAGCAGCCCCGGACACAGCTCCTACAATGAGCAGTTCTTC. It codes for CASSPGHSSYNEQFF.

For the CDR3, the DNA is TGCGCCAGCAGTGAGCTAGCGGGCACAGATACGCAGTATTTT. This codes for CASSELAGTDTQYF. V gene TRBV10-2 combines with J gene TRBJ2-3; 7 bases line up with TRBD2. This CDR3 spans 14 amino acids. V was clipped by 2 bases and J by 1 base; unmatched bases: 0. Germline CDR1 reads WSHSY; CDR2 reads SAAADI.

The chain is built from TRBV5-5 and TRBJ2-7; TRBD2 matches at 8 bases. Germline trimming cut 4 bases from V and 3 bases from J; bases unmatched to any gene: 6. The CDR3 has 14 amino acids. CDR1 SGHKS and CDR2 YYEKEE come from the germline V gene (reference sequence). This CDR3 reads CASSPGLGHYEQYF. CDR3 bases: TGTGCCAGCAGCCCGGGACTAGGCCACTACGAGCAGTACTTC.

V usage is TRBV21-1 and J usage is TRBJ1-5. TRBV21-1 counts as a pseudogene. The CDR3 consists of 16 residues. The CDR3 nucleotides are TGTGCCAGCAGCAACCTACCTGACCCGTTCGAGGAGCCCCAGCATTTT. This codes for CASSNLPDPFEEPQHF.

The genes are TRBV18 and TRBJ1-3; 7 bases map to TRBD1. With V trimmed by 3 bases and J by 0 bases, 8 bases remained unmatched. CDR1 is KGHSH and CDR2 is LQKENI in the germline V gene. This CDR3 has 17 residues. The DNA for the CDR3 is TGTGCCAGCTCACCCCTCGCAGGGGGGATCTCTGGAAACACCATATATTTT. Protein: CASSPLAGGISGNTIYF. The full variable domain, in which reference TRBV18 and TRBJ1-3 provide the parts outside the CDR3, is NAGVMQNPRHLVRRRGQEARLRCSPMKGHSHVYWYRQLPEEGLKFMVYLQKENIIDESGMPKERFSAEFPKEGPSILRIQQVVRGDSAAYFCASSPLAGGISGNTIYFGEGSWLTVV.

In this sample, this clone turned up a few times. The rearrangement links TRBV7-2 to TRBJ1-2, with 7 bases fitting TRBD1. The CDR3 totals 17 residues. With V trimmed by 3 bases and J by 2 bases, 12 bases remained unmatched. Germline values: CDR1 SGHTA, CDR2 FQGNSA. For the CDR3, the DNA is TGTGCCAGCAGCTTCGTACCGACTAGGGACAGCAACTATGGCTACACCTTC. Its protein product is CASSFVPTRDSNYGYTF.

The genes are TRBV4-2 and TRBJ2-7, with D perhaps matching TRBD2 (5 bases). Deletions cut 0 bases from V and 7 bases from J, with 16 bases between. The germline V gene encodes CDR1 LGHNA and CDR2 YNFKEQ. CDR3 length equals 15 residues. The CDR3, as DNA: TGTGCCAGCAGCCAAGAGGCCAGCGGCGGGTGGGAGCAGTACTTC. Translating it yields CASSQEASGGWEQYF.

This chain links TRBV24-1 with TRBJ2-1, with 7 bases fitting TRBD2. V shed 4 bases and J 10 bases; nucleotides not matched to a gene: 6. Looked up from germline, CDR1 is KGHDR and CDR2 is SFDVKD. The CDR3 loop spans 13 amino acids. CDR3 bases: TGTGCCACCAGTGAGCCGGGACTACCAGAGCAGTTCTTC. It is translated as CATSEPGLPEQFF.

The CDR3 DNA reads as TGTGCCAGCAGCTCAACGGGACTTATCTACGAGCAGTACTTC. It yields the protein CASSSTGLIYEQYF. The chain recombines TRBV5-6 with TRBJ2-7, with TRBD2 as a possible D gene (6 bases). The CDR3 loop spans 14 amino acids. V shed 3 bases and J shed 3 bases, with 13 bases lying between them. The germline V gene has CDR1 SGHDT and CDR2 YYEEEE.